This TCR beta chain was obtained from a study of T-cell memory formation after mild COVID-19. Study information: TCR clustering was largely donor specific. Study observations and caveats: Contracting clones localized mainly to CM and EM when CD4+ and mainly to EMRA when CD8+.

Many counts were recorded for this clonotype. Its antigen remains unknown. Germline V CDR1 and CDR2: SQVTM, ANQGSEA. Germline trimming cut 7 bases from V and 7 bases from J; bases unmatched to any gene: 6. This CDR3 is 11 amino acids long. Constant-segment-primed 5'RACE gave TCR alpha and TCR beta cDNA libraries with sample barcodes and UMIs. TCRdb fed the 5' RACE reads into MiXCR, producing one record per CDR3 protein. Of about 320,000 distinct CDR3 sequences detected, roughly an eighth appear once; the ten largest clones hold approximately 22%. This receptor was obtained from a man aged 18-30 years who had mild COVID-19 (a few samples of this study predate the infection). Cell type and time point are not known. Material for sequencing was PBMCs or a T cell subset sorted from them (not recorded which). This chain links TRBV29-1 with TRBJ1-1, with 7 nucleotides matching TRBD1. The CDR3, as DNA: TGCAGCGCCTACAGGGGAGGTGAAGCTTTCTTT. Amino acid sequence: CSAYRGGEAFF.